This TCR beta chain emerged from a study of neurological immune-mediated disorders. Study findings and constraints: Phylogenetic grouping assigned the repertoires of 18 of 34 multiple sclerosis patients to a single related-CDR3 cluster, which may represent a signature.

Of note for this clonotype: Its matching antigen is unknown.

CDR1 is MGHRA, CDR2 YSYEKL, per germline. CDR3 size: 18 residues. Trimming at V came to 3 bases and at J to 2 bases, leaving 13 bases not matched to a gene. The cDNA was generated by 5'RACE with 10-nucleotide random UMIs. From the 5' RACE reads, TCRdb called clonotypes with MiXCR, one entry per CDR3 protein. The sample includes 65,000 to 95,000 distinct CDR3 sequences, roughly 4.7% of them seen just once. This clonotype originated in a woman in her 30s with multiple sclerosis. The genes are TRBV4-1 and TRBJ2-3; the match to TRBD1 covers 8 bases. Sequences were obtained from PBMCs. CDR3 amino acids: CASSHRPQGAKPTDTQYF. In DNA, the CDR3 is TGCGCCAGCAGCCACCGACCCCAGGGGGCGAAACCCACAGATACGCAGTATTTT.